These 31 T cell receptor beta chains share one sample of origin, sequenced in a study of identical twins. TCRdb fed the 5' RACE reads into MiXCR, producing one record per CDR3 protein. The table lists approximately 700,000 distinct CDR3 sequences, around 6% of them singletons. Sequencing was carried out using naive T cells sorted from blood. The source of these receptors is a young man in good health.

Only a few counts were recorded for this clonotype. The rearrangement uses TRBV12-3 or TRBV12-4 and TRBJ1-1, with unresolved D. Trimming removed 3 bases at V and 0 bases at J, with 11 bases between. The CDR3 has 15 amino acids. CDR3: CASSFRGILNTEAFF. CDR3 bases: TGTGCCAGCAGTTTCCGCGGAATCCTGAACACTGAAGCTTTCTTT.

Ten or more counts support this clonotype. The rearrangement uses TRBV24-1 and TRBJ1-2; no clear D. The V gene lost 1 base and the J gene lost 9 bases, with 26 bases spanning the gap. CDR3 length: 18 amino acids. Looked up from germline, CDR1 is KGHDR and CDR2 is SFDVKD. CDR3 DNA: TGTGCCACCAGTGATTTCGGGAGGCGAGGGAACACCCTAATGCGCTACACCTTC. It codes for CATSDFGRRGNTLMRYTF.

This clonotype was counted at least ten times. V is TRBV4-2 and J is TRBJ2-3; the D is unclear. CDR3 length: 15 residues. Germline lookup yields CDR1 LGHNA and CDR2 YNFKEQ. Trimming stripped 0 bases from V and 2 bases from J, with 9 bases between. The CDR3 nucleotides read TGTGCCAGCAGCCAAGAACTATCAAACACAGATACGCAGTATTTT. Its translation: CASSQELSNTDTQYF.

In its sample, this clonotype was seen many times. This sequence joins TRBV30 and TRBJ2-1; 10 positions match TRBD2. Germline V gene sequence: CDR1 GTSNPN, CDR2 SVGIG (reference sequence). This CDR3 spans 14 amino acids. V dropped 5 bases and J dropped 6; count of bases not matched to a gene: 7. The CDR3 DNA reads as TGTGCCTGGGAACCGGGACTAGCGTTCAATGAGCAGTTCTTC. This gives the protein CAWEPGLAFNEQFF.

The chain is built from TRBV4-1 and TRBJ1-2; 10 positions match TRBD1. Germline trimming cut 8 bases from V and 7 bases from J; bases unmatched to any gene: 10. CDR1 MGHRA and CDR2 YSYEKL come from the germline V gene. There are 14 residues in the CDR3. This CDR3 reads CASCAGTGDSGYTF. CDR3 DNA sequence: TGCGCCAGCTGCGCCGGGACAGGGGATAGTGGCTACACCTTC.

This clonotype was detected many times. The rearrangement links TRBV10-3 to TRBJ1-3; D gene unclear. The CDR3 is 14 residues long. Trimming pared 4 bases from V and 0 bases from J, leaving 7 bases between. CDR1 is ENHRY and CDR2 is SYGVKD in the germline V gene. The CDR3 spells CAISGADSGNTIYF. The CDR3 nucleotides are TGTGCCATCAGTGGGGCTGACTCTGGAAACACCATATATTTT.

The rearrangement uses TRBV29-1 and TRBJ2-7; D is unresolved. The CDR3 contains 13 residues. Trimming left V 5 bases short and J 2 bases short, with 13 bases between. The germline CDR1 and CDR2 sequences are SQVTM and ANQGSEA. Here the CDR3 reads CSVSLGSTYEQYV. CDR3 DNA: TGCAGCGTTTCCCTAGGCAGCACCTACGAGCAGTACGTC.

This clonotype was seen repeatedly, ten times or more. V gene TRBV20-1 combines with J gene TRBJ1-2, with no clear D. The V gene lost 5 bases and the J gene lost 8 bases, with 24 bases spanning the gap. The CDR3 totals 15 residues. Germline V gene lookup returns CDR1 DFQATT and CDR2 SNEGSKA (reference sequence). CDR3 sequence reads: CSARSHERDMSGYTF. In nucleotides, the CDR3 is TGCAGTGCTCGCTCTCACGAGAGGGATATGTCGGGCTACACCTTC.

This clonotype has ten or more counts. The chain combines TRBV10-2 with TRBJ2-1; a possible D gene is TRBD2 (5 bases). Trimming stripped 3 bases from V and 12 bases from J, with 12 bases between. Per the germline V gene, CDR1 is WSHSY and CDR2 is SAAADI. There are 12 residues in the CDR3. The CDR3 DNA follows: TGCGCCAGCAGTGAAGTAGAGGGTAGGCAGTTCTTC. This codes for CASSEVEGRQFF.

This clonotype has more than one count but fewer than ten. This chain links TRBV12-3 or TRBV12-4 with TRBJ1-5, with D possibly being TRBD1 (5 bases). There are 13 residues in the CDR3. The ends were cut back, 9 bases at V and 6 bases at J, with 15 bases in the middle. The CDR3 loop is CASEGRGSQPQHF. The CDR3 DNA reads as TGTGCCAGTGAGGGACGAGGTTCTCAGCCCCAGCATTTT.

The CDR3 here is CASSYRVTGELFF. The CDR3 nucleotides read TGTGCCAGCAGTTACAGGGTCACCGGGGAGCTGTTTTTT. The genes are TRBV6-5 and TRBJ2-2; D gene ambiguous. This CDR3 comprises 13 residues. Germline assignment: CDR1 MNHEY and CDR2 SVGAGI. Trimming cost V 2 bases and J 4 bases, with 5 bases left between them.

The chain is built from TRBV20-1 and TRBJ2-1; D call uncertain. V lost 0 bases, J lost 4 bases, and 19 bases lay in between. Germline V gene sequence: CDR1 DFQATT, CDR2 SNEGSKA (reference sequence). This CDR3 contains 17 residues. CDR3 sequence (DNA): TGCAGTGCTAGAGATCAACGGGCAGAGACTCGTTACAATGAGCAGTTCTTC. Its protein is CSARDQRAETRYNEQFF.

This clonotype has just a few counts. The chain joins TRBV7-2 to TRBJ2-5, with 7 bases matching TRBD2. In germline, CDR1 is SGHTA, CDR2 FQGNSA. The CDR3 is 15 amino acids. Losses at the gene ends were 3 bases for V and 5 bases for J; bases not matched to a gene: 9. CDR3 in amino acids: CASSFSGRARETQYF. The CDR3 coding sequence is TGTGCCAGCAGCTTTAGTGGGAGGGCCCGGGAGACCCAGTACTTC. The entire variable domain, with the rest obtained from reference TRBV7-2 and TRBJ2-5, is as follows: GAGVSQSPSNKVTEKGKDVELRCDPISGHTALYWYRQSLGQGLEFLIYFQGNSAPDKSGLPSDRFSAERTGGSVSTLTIQRTQQEDSAVYLCASSFSGRARETQYFGPGTRLLVL.

This chain connects TRBV6-1 to TRBJ2-2; 9 nucleotides agree with TRBD2. The CDR3 totals 16 residues. Trimming at V came to 5 bases and at J to 2 bases, leaving 6 bases not matched to a gene. Germline V gene lookup returns CDR1 MNHNS and CDR2 SASEGT. CDR3 coding DNA: TGTGCCAGCAGTCCTAGCGGGGAGTTCAACACCGGGGAGCTGTTTTTT. It specifies CASSPSGEFNTGELFF.

This chain joins TRBV7-6 and TRBJ2-1, with TRBD2 matching over 7 bases. In germline, CDR1 is SGHVS, CDR2 FNYEAQ. The CDR3 sequence is 16 residues long. V dropped 2 bases and J dropped 5; count of bases not matched to a gene: 9. The CDR3 DNA follows: TGTGCCAGCAGCTTATCCCGGCTAGCGGCCCACAATGAGCAGTTCTTC. It yields the protein CASSLSRLAAHNEQFF.

This clonotype was seen repeatedly, ten times or more. The chain is built from TRBV5-1 and TRBJ2-7; D unresolved. Trimming pared 3 bases from V and 0 bases from J, leaving 13 bases between. Per germline, CDR1 SGHRS and CDR2 YFSETQ. This CDR3 region has 15 residues. CDR3 sequence: CASSSPGEYSYEQYF. The CDR3 DNA sequence: TGCGCCAGCAGCTCCCCCGGTGAGTACTCCTACGAGCAGTACTTC.

The sample holds a few counts of this clonotype. The CDR3 spells CASGTGQPQHF. CDR3 coding DNA: TGTGCCAGCGGAACGGGGCAGCCCCAGCATTTT. The chain links TRBV27 to TRBJ1-5, with D unresolved. Germline lookup yields CDR1 MNHEY and CDR2 SMNVEV (reference sequence). The CDR3 length is 11 residues. V dropped 8 bases and J dropped 7 bases, with 9 bases sitting between them.

This clonotype was counted many times. The CDR3, as DNA: TGCAGTGCCCGAGGCGGGAGGGAGTACAATGAGCAGTTCTTC. Its protein product is CSARGGREYNEQFF. V is TRBV20-1 and J is TRBJ2-1; 9 nucleotides line up with TRBD2. After removal of 6 bases from V and 4 bases from J, the junction contained 7 bases not matched to a gene. The germline V gene encodes CDR1 DFQATT and CDR2 SNEGSKA (reference sequence). This CDR3 is 14 amino acids long.

This clonotype was seen many times. J is TRBJ2-1 and V is TRBV11-2, with 9 bases fitting TRBD2. The germline V gene encodes CDR1 SGHAT and CDR2 FQNNGV. J gave up 8 bases and V 5 bases, and 7 bases lay outside the gene matches. There are 14 residues in the CDR3. CDR3 sequence reads: CASSPTGLAYEQFF. As DNA, the CDR3 is TGTGCCAGCAGCCCTACGGGACTAGCTTATGAGCAGTTCTTC. Full variable domain (rest looked up from reference TRBV11-2 and TRBJ2-1): EAGVAQSPRYKIIEKRQSVAFWCNPISGHATLYWYQQILGQGPKLLIQFQNNGVVDDSQLPKDRFSAERLKGVDSTLKIQPAKLEDSAVYLCASSPTGLAYEQFFGPGTRLTVL.

The chain is built from TRBV6-1 and TRBJ2-2, with 13 bases matching TRBD2. The CDR3 contains 16 residues. Trimming cost V 5 bases and J 4 bases; bases outside gene matches: 4. CDR1 MNHNS and CDR2 SASEGT come from the germline V gene. CDR3 bases: TGTGCCAGCAGTAAGGGACTAGCGGGACGCACCGGGGAGCTGTTTTTT. Residues: CASSKGLAGRTGELFF.

This clonotype was seen a handful of times. The chain recombines TRBV11-3 with TRBJ2-1, with a weak D call TRBD1 (6 bases). CDR1 is SGHNT, CDR2 YENEEA, per germline. The ends were cut back, 5 bases at V and 10 bases at J, with 15 bases in the middle. The CDR3 extends over 13 amino acids. The DNA for the CDR3 is TGTGCCAGCAGCCCATCGGACAGCCTGGAGCAGTTCTTC. It encodes CASSPSDSLEQFF.

The rearrangement joins TRBV7-9 to TRBJ2-2; D call uncertain. Trimming left V 1 base short and J 6 bases short, with 12 bases between. CDR1 is SEHNR, CDR2 FQNEAQ, per germline (reference sequence). The CDR3 has 15 residues. CDR3 in amino acids: CASSLDLSGPGELFF. In DNA form, the CDR3 reads TGTGCCAGCAGCTTAGATCTGTCGGGTCCCGGGGAGCTGTTTTTT.

This clonotype was found many times. The chain couples TRBV6-1 to TRBJ1-1; D is undetermined. The CDR3 sequence is 13 residues long. From germline, CDR1 is MNHNS and CDR2 SASEGT. Trimming shortened V by 2 bases and J by 10 bases, and 14 bases separated the two germline ends. CDR3 loop: CASSETVLYRAFF. The CDR3 DNA is TGTGCCAGCAGTGAAACCGTCCTCTATCGAGCTTTCTTT.

V usage is TRBV13 and J usage is TRBJ2-2; D is possibly TRBD2 (5 bases). The V end lost 8 bases, the J end lost 4 bases, and 14 bases lay between the germline ends. CDR3 length equals 14 residues. From germline, CDR1 is PRHDT and CDR2 FYEKMQ (reference sequence). The CDR3 reads CASGVAPRTGELFF. The CDR3 coding sequence is TGTGCCAGCGGGGTAGCGCCACGCACCGGGGAGCTGTTTTTT.

The sample holds a few counts of this clonotype. The chain recombines TRBV6-1 with TRBJ1-6; a possible D gene is TRBD1 (5 bases). CDR1 and CDR2 from the germline V gene are MNHNS and SASEGT. V gave up 7 bases and J gave up 1 base, with 8 bases separating them. The CDR3 length is 14 residues. CDR3 sequence: CASTDTSYNSPLHF. CDR3 in DNA: TGTGCCAGCACGGACACGTCCTATAATTCACCCCTCCACTTT.

The chain uses TRBV4-1 and TRBJ2-5, with no clear D. CDR3 length: 14 amino acids. The germline V gene has CDR1 MGHRA and CDR2 YSYEKL. The germline V and J ends were trimmed by 4 bases and 4 bases, with 13 bases remaining between them. CDR3 sequence (DNA): TGCGCCAGCAGCCTTCCCGGTTCGGGAGAGACCCAGTACTTC. This gives the protein CASSLPGSGETQYF.

In its sample, this clonotype was seen many times. This chain joins TRBV10-3 and TRBJ2-7; a possible D gene is TRBD1 (6 bases). CDR1 ENHRY and CDR2 SYGVKD come from the germline V gene. The CDR3 runs 13 residues. Trimming stripped 3 bases from V and 4 bases from J, with 10 bases between. The CDR3 bases are TGTGCCATCAGTGACCAGGGGAGTTACGAGCAGTACGTC. This gives the protein CAISDQGSYEQYV.

V usage is TRBV20-1 and J usage is TRBJ1-1, with TRBD1 as a possible D gene (6 bases). The germline gives CDR1 DFQATT, CDR2 SNEGSKA (reference sequence). The CDR3 loop spans 14 amino acids. V was trimmed by 5 bases and J by 0 bases, leaving 13 bases between them. The chain's CDR3 is CSAGGGRMNTEAFF. The CDR3 DNA follows: TGCAGTGCTGGGGGGGGCAGAATGAACACTGAAGCTTTCTTT.

There are many counts of this clonotype. V gene TRBV3-1 combines with J gene TRBJ2-3; no clear D gene. V shed 4 bases and J shed 6 bases, with 8 bases lying between them. CDR3 length equals 12 residues. Germline V gives CDR1 LGHDT, CDR2 YNNKEL (reference sequence). The CDR3 loop reads CASSRAFDTQYF. The CDR3 nucleotides read TGTGCCAGCAGCCGTGCTTTTGATACGCAGTATTTT.

There are a few counts of this clonotype. This sequence joins TRBV5-1 and TRBJ2-1; no firm D call. Per germline, CDR1 SGHRS and CDR2 YFSETQ. Trimming left V 4 bases short and J 10 bases short, with 24 bases between. The CDR3 runs to 16 residues. The CDR3 DNA follows: TGCGCCAGCAGCGCCGACACAGTCGTACCACCGGTCGAGCAGTTCTTC. Amino acid sequence: CASSADTVVPPVEQFF.

This clonotype was observed many times. The V call is TRBV7-2, the J call TRBJ2-1, with D possibly TRBD2 on 7 matching bases. The length of the CDR3 is 16 residues. Trimming pared 7 bases from V and 4 bases from J, leaving 20 bases between. The V gene's germline CDR1 is SGHTA and CDR2 FQGNSA. DNA for the CDR3: TGTGCCAGCACCCCCAGGGGCGGGAGAGGGTACAATGAGCAGTTCTTC. Its translation: CASTPRGGRGYNEQFF.